This section outlines one TCR beta chain sequence together with its context. Its antigen is unknown. This CDR3 region has 19 residues. Germline-derived CDR1 and CDR2 are SGHRS and YFSETQ. V lost 4 bases and J lost 0; bases outside the gene matches: 16. The second PCR ran roughly 7 to 12 cycles with a sample-barcoded 5' primer and J-beta primers. TCRdb recomputed calls from the 5' RACE reads with MiXCR, one row per CDR3 protein. This sample yields 700,000 or so distinct CDR3 sequences, of which about 20% are seen a single time; roughly 22% belongs to the top ten. The data were taken from a study of blood T cells in healthy people across ages. Findings and limits, study-wide: Total diversity from one million sequenced T cells was likely underestimated. The study could not conclusively compare naive and antigen-experienced cells, given its unsorted PBMCs. The study found more naive CD4+ cells and higher diversity in long-lived than aged donors. Measured against age, TCR beta diversity per million T cells decreased in a roughly linear manner.

The clonotype was recovered from a man aged 70 or older in good health. This chain uses TRBV5-1 with TRBJ2-3, with 8 bases that match TRBD2. The sequenced sample consisted of blood. CDR3 in amino acids: CASSPRGLSGGPSTDTQYF. Written as DNA, the CDR3 is TGCGCCAGCAGCCCAAGAGGGCTGAGCGGGGGCCCTAGCACAGATACGCAGTATTTT.